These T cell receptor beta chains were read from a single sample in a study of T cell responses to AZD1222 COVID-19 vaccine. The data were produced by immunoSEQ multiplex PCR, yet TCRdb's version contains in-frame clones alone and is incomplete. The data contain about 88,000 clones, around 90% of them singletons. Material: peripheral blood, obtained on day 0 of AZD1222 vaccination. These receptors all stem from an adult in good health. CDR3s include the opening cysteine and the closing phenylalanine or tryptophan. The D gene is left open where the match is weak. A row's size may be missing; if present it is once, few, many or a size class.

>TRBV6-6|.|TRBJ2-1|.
TGTGCCAGCAGTTCACAGGGTCTATTCTCCTACAATGAGCAGTTCTTC
CASSSQGLFSYNEQFF
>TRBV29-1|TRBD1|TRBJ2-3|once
TGCAGCGTTGATAGGGGGCGAGATACGCAGTATTTT
CSVDRGRDTQYF
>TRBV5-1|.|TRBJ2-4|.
TGCGCCAGCAGCCCCTACCAAGGAGGGTCCAAAAACATTCAGTACTTC
CASSPYQGGSKNIQYF
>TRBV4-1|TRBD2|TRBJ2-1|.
TGCGCCAGCAGCCAAGACCCATCAGGCGGGGGGGCCGGTGAGCAGTTCTTC
CASSQDPSGGGAGEQFF
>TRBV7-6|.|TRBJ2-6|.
TGTGCCAGCAGCCAACAGGGTTTAGTCTCTGGGGCCAACGTCCTGACTTTC
CASSQQGLVSGANVLTF
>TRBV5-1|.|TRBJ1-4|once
TGCGCCAGCAAAGGGGCAAGTGGTAATGAAAAACTGTTTTTT
CASKGASGNEKLFF
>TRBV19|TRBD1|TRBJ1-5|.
TGTGCCAGTAGGAGGGGGCTCAATCAGCCCCAGCATTTT
CASRRGLNQPQHF
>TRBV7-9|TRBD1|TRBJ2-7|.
TGTGCCAGCAGCACAGGACAGGGCTCGCTGTCCTACGAGCAGTACTTC
CASSTGQGSLSYEQYF
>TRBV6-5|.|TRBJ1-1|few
TGTGCCAGCAGCCCCGGGCCGGGCACTGAAGCTTTCTTT
CASSPGPGTEAFF
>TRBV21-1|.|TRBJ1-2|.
TGTGCCAGCAGCAAAGGGGTAGGCAGCTATGGCTACACCTTC
CASSKGVGSYGYTF
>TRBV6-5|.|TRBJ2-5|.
TGTGCCAGCAGGGTGGGTGAGACCCAGTACTTC
CASRVGETQYF
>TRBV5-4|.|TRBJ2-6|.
TGTGCCAGCACCCTCGCAGCGGGTCGGGGCTCTGGGGCCAACGTCCTGACTTTC
CASTLAAGRGSGANVLTF
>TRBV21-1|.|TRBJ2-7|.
TGTGCCAGCAGCAAATGTAGTAGCGGCGAGCAGTACTTC
CASSKCSSGEQYF
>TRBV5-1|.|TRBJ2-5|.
TGCGCCAGCAGCCACCCCGGGCGGCACCAAGAGACCCAGTACTTC
CASSHPGRHQETQYF
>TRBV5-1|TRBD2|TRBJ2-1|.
TGCGCCAGCAGCTTCGGGGGGTCTGGGATTGGGCAGTTCTTC
CASSFGGSGIGQFF
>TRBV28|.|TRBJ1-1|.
TGTGCCAGCAGTTTTGGCGGGGGCACTGAAGCTTTCTTT
CASSFGGGTEAFF
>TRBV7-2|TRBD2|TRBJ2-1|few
TGTGCCAGCAGCCTTAGGTCGGGGGGGGACAATGAGCAGTTCTTC
CASSLRSGGDNEQFF
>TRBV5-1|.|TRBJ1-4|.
TGCGCCAGCAACGGCGGTTCGTTTAATGAAAAACTGTTTTTT
CASNGGSFNEKLFF
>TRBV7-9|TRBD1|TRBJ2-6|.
TGTGCCAGCAGCCGAGACAGGGCTGGGGCCAACGTCCTGACTTTC
CASSRDRAGANVLTF
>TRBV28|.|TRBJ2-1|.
TGTGCCAGCAGTTTGGCCTCCTACAATGAGCAGTTCTTC
CASSLASYNEQFF
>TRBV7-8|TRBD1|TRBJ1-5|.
TGTGCCAGCAGCGTTCGACAGGGAGAGGTAGGCAATCAGCCCCAGCATTTT
CASSVRQGEVGNQPQHF
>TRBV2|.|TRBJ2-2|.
TGTGCCAGCAAGTGGAGTGCTAACACCGGGGAGCTGTTTTTT
CASKWSANTGELFF
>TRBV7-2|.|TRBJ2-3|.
TGTGCCAGCAGCTTGGACTGGCACACAGATACGCAGTATTTT
CASSLDWHTDTQYF
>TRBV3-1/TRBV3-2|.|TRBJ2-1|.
TGTGCCAGCAGCCAAGGGAGCAATGAGCAGTTCTTC
CASSQGSNEQFF
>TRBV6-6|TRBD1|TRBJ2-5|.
TGTGCCAGCAGCATAGGGACAGGGTGGGAAGAGACCCAGTACTTC
CASSIGTGWEETQYF
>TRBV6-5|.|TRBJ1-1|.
TGTGCCAGCAGGGACAGCCTGAACACTGAAGCTTTCTTT
CASRDSLNTEAFF
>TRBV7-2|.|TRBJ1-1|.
TGTGCCAGCAGCTTGACAAGGGGAGGCCAAGCTTTCTTT
CASSLTRGGQAFF
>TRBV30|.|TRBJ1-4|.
TGTGCCTGGGGGGCCGAGGCAACTAATGAAAAACTGTTTTTT
CAWGAEATNEKLFF
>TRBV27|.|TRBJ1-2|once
TGTGCCAGCAGTTTATCCGGGAACGTCGGCTACACCTTC
CASSLSGNVGYTF
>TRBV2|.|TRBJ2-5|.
TGTGCCAGCATGGGGGGGCCTCAAAAGGGGACCCAGTACTTC
CASMGGPQKGTQYF
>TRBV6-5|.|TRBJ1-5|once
TGTGCCAGCAGGCACGGACGGAATAGCAATCAGCCCCAGCATTTT
CASRHGRNSNQPQHF
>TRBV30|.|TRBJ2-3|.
TGTGCCTGGAGTAACCCCGGGACCTACACAGATACGCAGTATTTT
CAWSNPGTYTDTQYF
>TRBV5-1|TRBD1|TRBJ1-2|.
TGCGCCAGCAGCTTGACCGGGACAGAAGGGCTCTACACCTTC
CASSLTGTEGLYTF
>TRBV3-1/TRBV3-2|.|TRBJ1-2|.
TGTGCCAGCAGCCAAGAATTCGAGTACGTGGACTATGGCTACACCTTC
CASSQEFEYVDYGYTF
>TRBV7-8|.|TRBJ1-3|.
TGTGCCAGCAGCTTAAGGGGGTTGGGAAACACCATATATTTT
CASSLRGLGNTIYF
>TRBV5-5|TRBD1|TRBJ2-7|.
TGTGCCAGCAGCAGGACAGGCAACGAGCAGTACTTC
CASSRTGNEQYF
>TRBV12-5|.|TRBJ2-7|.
TGTGCTAGTGGTCCGGAGGGACACCACTACGAGCAGTACTTC
CASGPEGHHYEQYF
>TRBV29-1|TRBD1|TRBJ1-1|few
TGCAGCGTTTTTAGGGGGCGCGCTGAAGCTTTCTTT
CSVFRGRAEAFF
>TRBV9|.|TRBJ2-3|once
TGTGCCAGCAGCGTCGCAGATACGCAGTATTTT
CASSVADTQYF
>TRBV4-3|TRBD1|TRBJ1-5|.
TGCGCCAGCAGCCCTACGACAGGGGGGAATCAGCCCCAGCATTTT
CASSPTTGGNQPQHF
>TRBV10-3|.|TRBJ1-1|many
TGTGCCATCAGTGACCCCGACGGTACGGCTTCGAACACTGAAGCTTTCTTT
CAISDPDGTASNTEAFF
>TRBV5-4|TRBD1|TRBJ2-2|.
TGTGCCAGCAGCCGAGAAACACTTCGGGACAGGGCAACCGGGGAGCTGTTTTTT
CASSRETLRDRATGELFF
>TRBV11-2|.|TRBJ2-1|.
TGTGCCAGCTCTTACTTGGCGGGGGCTGGGAATGAGCAGTTCTTC
CASSYLAGAGNEQFF
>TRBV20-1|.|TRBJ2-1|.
TGCAGTGCTAGGATCGTCAATGAGCAGTTCTTC
CSARIVNEQFF
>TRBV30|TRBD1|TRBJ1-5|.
TGTGCCTGGAGTACAGGGGATAGCAATCAGCCCCAGCATTTT
CAWSTGDSNQPQHF
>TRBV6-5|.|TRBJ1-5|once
TGTGCCAGCAGTTACTCGAGGACTCAGCCCCAGCATTTT
CASSYSRTQPQHF
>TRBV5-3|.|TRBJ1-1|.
TGTGCCAGAAGCTCACCCTCAGGAGTTAAGGTCTCCGAAGCTTTCTTT
CARSSPSGVKVSEAFF
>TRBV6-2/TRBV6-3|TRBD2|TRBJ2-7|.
TGTGCCAGCAGTTACCAGCGGGGGACCACCTACGAGCAGTACTTC
CASSYQRGTTYEQYF
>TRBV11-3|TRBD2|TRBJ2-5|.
TGTGCCAGCAGCTTTCATCACATAGCTAGCGGGGGGCTGGAGACCCAGTACTTC
CASSFHHIASGGLETQYF
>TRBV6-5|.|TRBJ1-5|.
TGTGCCAGCCGCCGGGGGCCTGACTTAGGGCCCCAGCATTTT
CASRRGPDLGPQHF
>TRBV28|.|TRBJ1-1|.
TGTGCCAGCAGTTTAACAGGGTATGAAGTTTTCTTT
CASSLTGYEVFF
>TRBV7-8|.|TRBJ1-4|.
TGTGCCAGCAGCTTTGGGGCAGGTGCGGAAAAACTGTTTTTT
CASSFGAGAEKLFF
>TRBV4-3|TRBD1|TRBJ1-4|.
TGCGCCAGCAGCCAAAACAGGGGACGGGGAACTAATGAAAAACTGTTTTTT
CASSQNRGRGTNEKLFF
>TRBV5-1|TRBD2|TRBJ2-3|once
TGCGCCAGCAGCCAGGCGGGGGGGCCGCTAGATACGCAGTATTTT
CASSQAGGPLDTQYF
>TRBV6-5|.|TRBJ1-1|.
TGTGCCAGCAGAAACGGACAAAGTACTGAAGCTTTCTTT
CASRNGQSTEAFF